A single sample is the source of the 5 T cell receptor beta chains below, sequenced in a study of cytomegalovirus exposure and HLA in healthy donors. A multiplex PCR was run with 60 Vbeta primers and 13 Jbeta primers. Generated by immunoSEQ multiplex PCR, the TCRdb table keeps only in-frame clones and is missing some. The top ten hold more than 10% of the sample, which has 150,000 or so clones, about 83% seen once. Input material: PBMCs. The receptors were sampled from a man aged 35 to 55 in good health and CMV-seropositive.

The chain has TRBV4-3 and TRBJ2-7, with TRBD1 identical over 10 bases. The CDR3 is made up of 17 amino acids. J lost 3 bases, V lost 4 bases, and 12 bases had no gene match. In germline, CDR1 is LGHNA, CDR2 YSLEER. DNA for the CDR3: TGCGCCAGCAGCCGAAGAATCCTGACAGGGGGCGTCTACGAGCAGTACTTC. Translation: CASSRRILTGGVYEQYF.

This clone has at least ten counts. This sequence joins TRBV6-4 and TRBJ2-2, with 10 bases identical to TRBD1. CDR1 and CDR2 from the germline V gene are MRHNA and SNTAGT. V dropped 2 bases and J dropped 6; count of bases not matched to a gene: 0. The CDR3 loop spans 14 amino acids. The CDR3 DNA is TGTGCCAGCAGTGACGGACAGGGGGCCGGGGAGCTGTTTTTT. Its translation: CASSDGQGAGELFF.

The chain couples TRBV10-3 to TRBJ1-2, with 9 positions matching TRBD1. CDR3 length: 13 residues. Germline V CDR1 and CDR2: ENHRY, SYGVKD. V was clipped by 6 bases and J by 7 bases; unmatched bases: 6. This CDR3 is CAISAQGAGGYTF. CDR3 sequence (DNA): TGTGCCATCAGCGCACAGGGGGCAGGTGGCTACACCTTC.

This clone has only one observation. This chain connects TRBV9 to TRBJ2-2; no reliable D call. This CDR3 has 16 residues. V lost 1 base to trimming and J lost 3 bases, with 13 bases between them. The V gene's germline CDR1 is SGDLS and CDR2 YYNGEE. CDR3 amino acids: CASSVWQESHTGELFF. In nucleotides, the CDR3 is TGTGCCAGCAGCGTATGGCAGGAATCCCACACCGGGGAGCTGTTTTTT. The entire variable domain, with the rest obtained from reference TRBV9 and TRBJ2-2, is as follows: DSGVTQTPKHLITATGQRVTLRCSPRSGDLSVYWYQQSLDQGLQFLIQYYNGEERAKGNILERFSAQQFPDLHSELNLSSLELGDSALYFCASSVWQESHTGELFFGEGSRLTVL.

The CDR3 loop reads CASSLGTSGETQYF. The CDR3 DNA follows: TGTGCCAGCAGTTTAGGGACTAGCGGGGAGACCCAGTACTTC. The rearrangement uses TRBV6-5 and TRBJ2-5, with 12 bases matching TRBD2. The J segment lost 5 bases and the V segment lost 4 bases, leaving 2 bases of the junction unmatched. Germline V gene data show CDR1 as MNHEY and CDR2 as SVGAGI. The CDR3 runs 14 residues.